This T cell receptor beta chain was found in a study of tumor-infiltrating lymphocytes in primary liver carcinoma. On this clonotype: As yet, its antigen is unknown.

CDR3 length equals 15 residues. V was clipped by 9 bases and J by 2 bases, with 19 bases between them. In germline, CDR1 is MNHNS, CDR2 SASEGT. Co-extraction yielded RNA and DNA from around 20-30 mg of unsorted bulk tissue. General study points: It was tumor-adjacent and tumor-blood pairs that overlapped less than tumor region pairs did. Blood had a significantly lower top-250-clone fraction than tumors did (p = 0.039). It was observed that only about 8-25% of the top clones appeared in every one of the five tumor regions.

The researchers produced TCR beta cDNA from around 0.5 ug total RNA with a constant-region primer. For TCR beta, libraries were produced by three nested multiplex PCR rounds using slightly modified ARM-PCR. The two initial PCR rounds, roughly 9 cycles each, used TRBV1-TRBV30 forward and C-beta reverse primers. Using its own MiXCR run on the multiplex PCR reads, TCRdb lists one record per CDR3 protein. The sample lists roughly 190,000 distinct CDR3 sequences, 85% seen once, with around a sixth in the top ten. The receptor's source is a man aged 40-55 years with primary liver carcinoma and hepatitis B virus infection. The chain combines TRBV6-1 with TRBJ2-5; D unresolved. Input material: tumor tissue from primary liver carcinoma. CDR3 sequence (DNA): TGTGCCAGTACCCCCTCTTGCGTGAGTCAAGAGACCCAGTACTTC. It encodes CASTPSCVSQETQYF.